This passage covers 10 T cell receptor beta chains from one sample sequenced in a study of technical replicates of blood from a handful of donors (dated by TCRdb to the late 2010s). Library prep was done by the immunoSEQ multiplex PCR assay. Not all clones reach the TCRdb copy of this immuneACCESS table, which keeps in-frame sequences only. Checked studies attribute under half of the gap to unresolved V genes and leave the rest unexplained. For this sample the table gives about 82,000 clones, of which approximately 94% were detected only once. The ten largest account for about 0.39% of the sample. Sequenced sample: T cells isolated from PBMCs. These receptors originate from a human donor in good health.

The J gene is TRBJ2-2, the V gene TRBV30; 8 nucleotides agree with TRBD2. The CDR3 covers 14 residues. After removal of 5 bases from V and 4 bases from J, the junction contained 6 bases not matched to a gene. Germline loops: CDR1 GTSNPN, CDR2 SVGIG (reference sequence). CDR3 region: CAWSSGLSTGELFF. CDR3 sequence (DNA): TGTGCCTGGTCTAGCGGGCTGAGCACCGGGGAGCTGTTTTTT. The full variable domain, in which reference TRBV30 and TRBJ2-2 provide the parts outside the CDR3, is SQTIHQWPATLVQPVGSPLSLECTVEGTSNPNLYWYRQAAGRGLQLLFYSVGIGQISSEVPQNLSASRPQDRQFILSSKKLLLSDSGFYLCAWSSGLSTGELFFGEGSRLTVL.

This clone was picked up one time. V usage is TRBV25-1 and J usage is TRBJ2-2; D ambiguous. The germline gives CDR1 MGHDK, CDR2 SYGVNS. The CDR3 spans 12 residues. Trimming shortened V by 10 bases and J by 5 bases, and 11 bases separated the two germline ends. The CDR3 spells CATEFETGELFF. The CDR3 DNA sequence: TGTGCCACCGAGTTCGAGACCGGGGAGCTGTTTTTT. The full variable domain, completed using reference TRBV25-1 and TRBJ2-2, is EADIYQTPRYLVIGTGKKITLECSQTMGHDKMYWYQQDPGMELHLIHYSYGVNSTEKGDLSSESTVSRIRTEHFPLTLESARPSHTSQYLCATEFETGELFFGEGSRLTVL.

V and J are TRBV25-1 and TRBJ1-1, with D uncertain. Per the germline V gene, CDR1 is MGHDK and CDR2 is SYGVNS. The V gene lost 4 bases and the J gene lost 11 bases, with 11 bases spanning the gap. This CDR3 is built from 11 residues. Written as DNA, the CDR3 is TGTGCCAGCAGTGGGCTGAACGGGGCTTTCTTT. It codes for CASSGLNGAFF.

The table lists this clone with a count of one. J is TRBJ1-2 and V is TRBV6-5; possibly TRBD1 for D (5 bases). Trimming removed 7 bases from V and 3 bases from J, with 12 bases in between. The CDR3 is 13 amino acids. CDR1 MNHEY and CDR2 SVGAGI come from the germline V gene. The CDR3 DNA is TGTGCCAGCACCCAGGGATTCGACTATGGCTACACCTTC. Translation gives CASTQGFDYGYTF.

The rearrangement links TRBV5-5 to TRBJ2-7, with 9 bases fitting TRBD2. This CDR3 region has 13 residues. After removal of 5 bases from V and 4 bases from J, the junction contained 4 bases not matched to a gene. Germline V CDR1 and CDR2: SGHKS, YYEKEE (reference sequence). The CDR3, as DNA: TGTGCCAGCAGGGCGGGACTAGCTTACGAGCAGTACTTC. This gives the protein CASRAGLAYEQYF.

This chain connects TRBV5-1 to TRBJ1-1, with D possibly matching TRBD1 (6 bases). CDR1 SGHRS and CDR2 YFSETQ come from the germline V gene. Trimming removed 4 bases from V and 1 base from J, with 14 bases in between. The CDR3 is 15 amino acids. For the CDR3, the DNA is TGCGCCAGCAGCCAACTACAGGGAAAGAACACTGAAGCTTTCTTT. Protein: CASSQLQGKNTEAFF.

This clone showed up just once. V usage is TRBV4-2 and J usage is TRBJ1-5; 10 nucleotides line up with TRBD1. Germline values: CDR1 LGHNA, CDR2 YNFKEQ. The CDR3 is 17 amino acids. Trimming at V came to 2 bases and at J to 2 bases, leaving 6 bases not matched to a gene. The CDR3 region has the DNA TGTGCCAGCAGCCAAAATACCGGGACAGGGGGCAATCAGCCCCAGCATTTT. This translates into CASSQNTGTGGNQPQHF.

The V gene is TRBV6-6, the J gene TRBJ1-4, with TRBD1 matching 10 bases. CDR3 size: 14 residues. Germline CDR1 reads MNHNY; CDR2 reads SVGAGI (reference sequence). V lost 6 bases and J lost 8; bases outside the gene matches: 6. CDR3: CASRQTGGLEKLFF. CDR3 bases: TGTGCCAGCAGACAGACAGGGGGCCTGGAAAAACTGTTTTTT.

The rearrangement joins TRBV7-9 to TRBJ2-1, with D unclear. CDR1 and CDR2 (germline): SEHNR, FQNEAQ (reference sequence). This CDR3 has 15 residues. With 5 bases removed from V and 0 bases from J, the gap between germline ends came to 11 bases. The CDR3 DNA reads TGTGCCAGCAGCCGAGGATATGCCTCCTACAATGAGCAGTTCTTC. It yields the protein CASSRGYASYNEQFF.

This clone has a handful of counts. CDR3 nucleotide sequence: TGTGCCAGCACCTTGGGGGGGACAAACACCGGGGAGCTGTTTTTT. Translated, it gives CASTLGGTNTGELFF. The chain joins TRBV28 to TRBJ2-2, with a possible D match to TRBD2 (7 bases). CDR1 and CDR2 from the germline V gene are MDHEN and SYDVKM. The V end lost 7 bases, the J end lost 2 bases, and 14 bases lay between the germline ends. The CDR3 covers 15 residues.